The clone carrying this T cell receptor (beta chain) was counted only a few times. No antigen is known for it. Sorting that relied on CD45RO/CCR7/CD25/CD127/CD95/CD27 yielded CD4+ naive, central memory, regulatory and stem cell-like memory cells. These data are taken from a study of beta chain features in type 1 diabetes. Study-level results: It was among patients, rather than healthy donors, that naive, central memory and Treg TCRB repertoires appeared more similar.

What was sequenced were expressed TCRB transcripts, since all of the isolated RNA had been reverse transcribed. Here immunoSEQ multiplex PCR was the method, and the copy in TCRdb shows in-frame clones only, minus some. This sample has around 310,000 clones, with roughly 9.6% found just once. The germline gives CDR1 PRHDT, CDR2 FYEKMQ (reference sequence). The CDR3 covers 15 residues. This clonotype was sampled from a woman in her thirties in good health. Material for sequencing was naive CD4+ T cells from blood. The rearrangement joins TRBV13 to TRBJ2-5; 8 nucleotides line up with TRBD1. The CDR3 spells CPTEDRVKLQETQYF. The CDR3 DNA follows: TGTCCAACAGAGGACAGGGTAAAGCTCCAAGAGACCCAGTACTTC.